This T cell receptor beta chain was recorded in a study of response to subunit inactivated influenza vaccine. Study-wide results and limits: It was the authors' suggestion that each seasonal influenza vaccination recruits few new T cells.

V lost 5 bases and J lost 0, with 9 bases in between. Germline CDR1 reads KGHDR; CDR2 reads SFDVKD. The CDR3 contains 14 residues. A remark on this clonotype: Its cognate antigen is unknown.

Via MiXCR, TCRdb re-called the RT-PCR reads, giving one row per CDR3 protein. The sample shows about 520,000 distinct CDR3 sequences, about 10% of them seen only once. The sequence was obtained from a man aged 45-65 years who received an inactivated influenza vaccine. The chain joins TRBV24-1 to TRBJ2-5; the D gene is possibly TRBD1 (6 bases). The sample here was PBMCs from blood, taken roughly 46 days after vaccination. This CDR3 is CATSGSGDQETQYF. The CDR3 DNA sequence: TGTGCCACCAGTGGCTCAGGGGACCAAGAGACCCAGTACTTC.